The rows below give T cell receptor beta chains drawn from one sample of a study of blood T cell repertoires in COVID-19. The method was immunoSEQ multiplex PCR; TCRdb's version includes in-frame clones alone and lacks a portion of them. The sample consists of a few hundred thousand clones, 85% to 90% of them appearing once. Sequences were obtained from PBMCs or T cells enriched from blood (not recorded which). These receptors originate from a man younger than 35 who had recovered from COVID-19. Both conserved end residues are part of each CDR3. D genes are given only for firm matches. Clone size is given for some rows only: seen once, a few or many times, or a class if the clone is expanded.

j_gene,abundance,v_gene,d_gene,CDR3nt,CDR3aa
TRBJ2-1,-,TRBV5-4,-,TGTGCCAGCAGCCCCCGGGACTGGGGCCATGAGCAGTTCTTC,CASSPRDWGHEQFF
TRBJ2-3,-,TRBV5-6,-,TGTGCCAGCAGCTTGCTGGGCTCAGATACGCAGTATTTT,CASSLLGSDTQYF
TRBJ1-4,-,TRBV29-1,-,TGCAGCGTTGGTAGCGCAACTAATGAAAAACTGTTTTTT,CSVGSATNEKLFF
TRBJ1-1,-,TRBV28,TRBD1,TGTGCCAGCAGCCCACCTCGACAGGGCCGCACTGAAGCTTTCTTT,CASSPPRQGRTEAFF
TRBJ1-2,few,TRBV9,-,TGTGCCAGCAGCGTAGATATTGCTAACTATGGCTACACCTTC,CASSVDIANYGYTF
TRBJ2-7,-,TRBV5-1,-,TGCGCCAGCAGCTTTGGACAGTCTTCCTACGAGCAGTACTTC,CASSFGQSSYEQYF
TRBJ1-2,-,TRBV7-2,-,TGTGCCAGCAGCCCGAACACGGGTGGCTACACCTTC,CASSPNTGGYTF
TRBJ2-7,-,TRBV27,TRBD1,TGTGCCAGCAGTCTACGACAGGGCCCGTACGAGCAGTACTTC,CASSLRQGPYEQYF
TRBJ1-1,-,TRBV28,TRBD1,TGTGCCAGCACCATCCGGGACAGACGAACCTTGAACACTGAAGCTTTCTTT,CASTIRDRRTLNTEAFF
TRBJ2-7,-,TRBV5-4,-,TGTGCCAGCAGCTTGGAGGGACAAGGGAAGACGGGCGAGCAGTACTTC,CASSLEGQGKTGEQYF
TRBJ1-6,-,TRBV7-3,TRBD1,TGTGCCAGCAGCCAAGGACAGGACTCACCCCTCCACTTT,CASSQGQDSPLHF
TRBJ2-7,few,TRBV10-3,TRBD1,TGTGCCATCAGTGGACAGGGCTACGAGCAGTACTTC,CAISGQGYEQYF
TRBJ1-2,-,TRBV24-1,TRBD1,TGTGCCACCAGTGATTTCCGACAGGGCAGCTATGGCTACACCTTC,CATSDFRQGSYGYTF
TRBJ1-2,-,TRBV9,-,TGTGCCAGCAGCGTCCATGAAGGGGCAGAGTACTATGGCTACACCTTC,CASSVHEGAEYYGYTF
TRBJ1-2,-,TRBV5-6,TRBD1,TGTGCCAGCAGCTTGGGGGACAGAATTAACTATGGCTACACCTTC,CASSLGDRINYGYTF
TRBJ2-7,-,TRBV5-6,-,TGTGCCAGCAGCCTTCGGACAGCTGGTTTCTACGAGCAGTACTTC,CASSLRTAGFYEQYF
TRBJ2-7,-,TRBV7-2,TRBD1,TGTGCCAGCAGTTCCCCGGGACAGGGGTCAAGGCAGTACTTC,CASSSPGQGSRQYF
TRBJ2-4,-,TRBV2,TRBD1,TGTGCCAGCAGTGTGGGGCAGGGGGCACAGTACTTC,CASSVGQGAQYF
TRBJ1-2,-,TRBV19,TRBD1,TGTGCCAGTAGTATAGACCATTATGGACAGGGACTTTACTATGGCTACACCTTC,CASSIDHYGQGLYYGYTF
TRBJ1-1,once,TRBV29-1,-,TGCAGCAATGAGAGGAACACTGAAGCTTTCTTT,CSNERNTEAFF
TRBJ2-1,-,TRBV28,TRBD2,TGTGCCAGCAGTCCGAGGACTAGCTGGGAGGTAGCTAATGAGCAGTTCTTC,CASSPRTSWEVANEQFF
TRBJ2-2,-,TRBV4-1,TRBD1,TGCGCCAGCAGCCACACCCGAGTCACGGGACAGGGAGTAAGGGCCACCGGGGAGCTGTTTTTT,CASSHTRVTGQGVRATGELFF
TRBJ1-5,-,TRBV2,-,TGTGCCAGCAGCACGGACAGAGCCTACAATCAGCCCCAGCATTTT,CASSTDRAYNQPQHF
TRBJ1-5,once,TRBV6-1,-,TGTGCCAGCAGTGAATCAGCGGCAGGCGTTGGGCCCCAGCATTTT,CASSESAAGVGPQHF
TRBJ2-7,-,TRBV9,-,TGTGCCAGCAGCGTAGGGATCAGCGGAGCCTACGAGCAGTACTTC,CASSVGISGAYEQYF
TRBJ1-5,-,TRBV10-3,-,TGTGCCATCAGTGACAGGGGTGGCAATCAGCCCCAGCATTTT,CAISDRGGNQPQHF
TRBJ2-1,-,TRBV18,-,TGTGCCAGCTCACCAGAGAATCAGCGATTCTCCTACAATGAGCAGTTCTTC,CASSPENQRFSYNEQFF
TRBJ2-3,once,TRBV9,TRBD1,TGTGCCAGCAGCGTAGAGGGACAGGGGACAGATACGCAGTATTTT,CASSVEGQGTDTQYF
TRBJ2-7,-,TRBV6-1,-,TGTGCCAGCAGTGAAGTCGGTACAGCCTACGAGCAGTACTTC,CASSEVGTAYEQYF
TRBJ2-5,-,TRBV12-5,-,TGTGCTAGTGGTTTGCTCAGGGCAGAGACCCAGTACTTC,CASGLLRAETQYF
TRBJ1-5,-,TRBV7-2,-,TGTGCCAGCAGCTTGTCGGTATATCAGCCCCAGCATTTT,CASSLSVYQPQHF
TRBJ2-7,-,TRBV6-5,-,TGTGCCAGCAGTTCGACGGGACAAAAGAGCTCCTACGAGCAGTACTTC,CASSSTGQKSSYEQYF
TRBJ1-2,-,TRBV25-1,-,TGTGCCAGCAGTGGGCGTCCTTGGGTGGGCGGCTACACCTTC,CASSGRPWVGGYTF
TRBJ2-1,-,TRBV15,TRBD1,TGTGCCAGCAATACCCCGGGACAGGGGAGCGTTTACAATGAGCAGTTCTTC,CASNTPGQGSVYNEQFF
TRBJ2-7,-,TRBV19,TRBD1,TGTGCCAGTAGTGGACAGGGGTTCTCCTACGAGCAGTACTTC,CASSGQGFSYEQYF
TRBJ1-1,-,TRBV6-1,-,TGTGCCAGCAGTGAGAGGGGGGGGACCGGGACTGAAGCTTTCTTT,CASSERGGTGTEAFF
TRBJ2-5,once,TRBV7-9,TRBD1,TGTGCCAGCCGGACAGGGGGTTTCCAAGAGACCCAGTACTTC,CASRTGGFQETQYF
TRBJ1-2,-,TRBV7-9,-,TGTGCCAGCAGCTTAGATCAGGGGAACTATGGCTACACCTTC,CASSLDQGNYGYTF
TRBJ2-6,-,TRBV9,-,TGTGCCAGCAGCCCACGAGGGCGGCAGGTAGACTCTGGGGCCAACGTCCTGACTTTC,CASSPRGRQVDSGANVLTF
TRBJ1-2,-,TRBV5-1,-,TGCGCCAGCAGCTTGAGCAGGGATTATGGCTACACCTTC,CASSLSRDYGYTF
TRBJ1-1,-,TRBV7-2,-,TGTGCCAGCAGCTCCACAGGTATGAACACTGAAGCTTTCTTT,CASSSTGMNTEAFF
TRBJ2-7,-,TRBV11-2,TRBD2,TGTGCCAGCAGCTTCCCGACTAGCGGGAGTCTACCTTACGAGCAGTACTTC,CASSFPTSGSLPYEQYF